The T cell receptor (beta chain) described here comes from a study of shared clonotypes between healthy human individuals (dated by TCRdb to the early 2020s). In terms of the full investigation: The cohort included three men and two women between 18 and 49 years of age. For each donor, CD4 naive and CD4 memory were each run on three plates, CD8 naive on two plates, and CD8 memory on one plate. The study deeply sequenced blood TCR repertoires of five healthy adults to estimate repertoire size and the extent of clonotype sharing between individuals. To increase sequencing depth and limit assay-specific biases, TCR repertoire library preparation and sequencing were carried out by different laboratories using diverse techniques. Each donor's leukapheresis produced roughly between roughly 0.85 and 9 billion PBMCs. Results and caveats for the whole study, not just this receptor: Compared with non-shared clonotypes, the clonotypes found in all four sorted-subset donors had higher generation probabilities. Sharing across four donors was observed for about 5% of naive CD4, 3.5% of naive CD8, roughly 2.3% of memory CD4, and roughly 0.43% of memory CD8 clonotypes. Sampling was restricted to blood, and TCR repertoires in tissue are likely to differ from TCR repertoires in blood. Based on pairwise subsampling, the degree of clonotype sharing among donors was expected to be affected by sequencing depth. Even with the large sequencing depth, rarefaction of the sorted-subset datasets indicated that sequencing was incomplete. Because the study included a small number of donors, the genetic and exposure-history diversity represented was limited. Estimated clonotype richness was generally larger for naive than for memory subsets.

Comments on this clone: The target of this receptor is not known. Within one base of it there is no much larger clone, and no base qualities were kept.

CDR1 MNHEY and CDR2 SVGAGI are derived from the germline V gene. Trimming removed 0 bases from V and 13 bases from J; the gene matches leave 14 bases unexplained. The CDR3 measures 15 amino acids from cysteine to phenylalanine. This entry keeps only the CDR3 DNA: 45 bases, framed from base 1. TCR CDR3 regions were amplified from genomic DNA by multiplex PCR using the deep immunoSEQ assay. Extracted genomic DNA from each cell subset was spread evenly across all wells of several immunoSEQ 96-well plates, with each plate serving as a replicate. For sorted subsets, around 200 ng genomic DNA, equal to 25,000 to 35,000 T cell genomes, was loaded into each replicate PCR. Purified libraries were measured with a Qubit 3.0 fluorometer, size-checked on a Bioanalyzer 2100, and measured again with the KAPA Library Quantification kit. Each immunoSEQ 96-well plate was sequenced on its own single-read 150-cycle Illumina NextSeq 550 flow cell. Per the authors' processing: Because the immunoSEQ output included only junctional sequences and no quality scores, the filtering could not be the same as the filtering used for full-length reads. To assign V/J genes and CDR3, sequences were annotated using PyIR, a Python wrapper for IgBLAST v1.9, with IMGT germline references. Any read was removed if the V/J assignment was weak (E-value above 1e-6), the CDR3 was missing, or the read contained stop codons, out-of-frame junctions, or ambiguous translated residues. V3J clonotypes were defined as sequences sharing an identical inferred V gene, J gene, and CDR3 amino acid sequence. The percentage overlap between two repertoires was calculated by dividing the number of shared unique clonotypes by the size of the smaller repertoire. Three approaches were used to assess repertoire richness: RTK rarefaction, the Chao1 estimator, and Recon v2.1 estimates of unobserved clonotypes. Generation probabilities were computed with OLGA for all TCRbeta clonotypes obtained by the gDNA method from several donors. TCRdb took over this immuneACCESS table, retaining in-frame rearrangements with V and J assigned. Such tables are incomplete; in checked studies, under half of the missing clones stem from an unresolved V gene, and the remainder is unexplained. D and trimming were read from the DNA, whereas the V and J calls and clone size are those reported in that table. The sample profile shows about 1 million clones; roughly 80% of them were found once. The ten largest clones add up to 1.4% to 1.5% of the sample.

The donors were healthy, HIV-negative adults with no recently reported acute infections or vaccinations. Every donor was a Caucasian adult residing in Nashville, Tennessee, USA. Magnetic negative selection was used to enrich CD4+ T cells, after which naive cells were positively selected on CD45RA and the negative fraction became the memory subset. After blood collection by leukapheresis, PBMCs were isolated using Ficoll-Histopaque density gradient centrifugation and then cryopreserved in the vapor phase of liquid nitrogen. Purity and quantity of every magnetically sorted T cell population were checked by analytical flow cytometry. Each sorted fraction had its genomic DNA isolated and then quantified by UV absorbance on a Nanodrop 2000c.

The chain is encoded by TRBV6-5 joined to TRBJ1-2, with 7 middle bases fitting TRBD1. The sequenced sample consisted of memory CD4+ T cells sorted from blood. Read against the paper, the sample's cell subset or site label means: CD45RA-negative fraction. The TCR sequence derives from a man aged 18 to 30 in good health. Here is the DNA: TGTGCCAGCAGTTACTCTTGGGACAGCGGCTCGGTCGGCACCTTC. This is translated as CASSYSWDSGSVGTF.